The clone carrying this TCR beta chain showed up just a few times. Its target is not known. Trimming pared 5 bases from V and 2 bases from J, leaving 12 bases between. Germline V gene sequence: CDR1 SQVTM, CDR2 ANQGSEA. CDR3 length equals 13 residues. TCRdb analysed the 5' RACE reads with MiXCR anew, one entry per CDR3 protein. The data contain some 310,000 distinct CDR3 sequences, 20% to 25% of them singletons. The data stem from a study of T-cell memory formation after mild COVID-19. Study details: TCR clusters mostly belonged to single donors. Study-wide results and limits: The study found balanced CD4/CD8 in clones contracting day 15 to 85 and a CD4+ lean in later expanders.

The sequenced sample consisted of PBMCs or a T cell subset sorted from them (not recorded which). This TCR came from a man aged 18 to 35 who had mild COVID-19 (a few samples of this study predate the infection). Cell type and time point are not known. The chain combines TRBV29-1 with TRBJ1-2; no clear D gene. The CDR3 loop reads CSVLKIANYGYTF. The DNA of the CDR3 is TGCAGCGTTCTCAAAATCGCAAACTATGGCTACACCTTC.